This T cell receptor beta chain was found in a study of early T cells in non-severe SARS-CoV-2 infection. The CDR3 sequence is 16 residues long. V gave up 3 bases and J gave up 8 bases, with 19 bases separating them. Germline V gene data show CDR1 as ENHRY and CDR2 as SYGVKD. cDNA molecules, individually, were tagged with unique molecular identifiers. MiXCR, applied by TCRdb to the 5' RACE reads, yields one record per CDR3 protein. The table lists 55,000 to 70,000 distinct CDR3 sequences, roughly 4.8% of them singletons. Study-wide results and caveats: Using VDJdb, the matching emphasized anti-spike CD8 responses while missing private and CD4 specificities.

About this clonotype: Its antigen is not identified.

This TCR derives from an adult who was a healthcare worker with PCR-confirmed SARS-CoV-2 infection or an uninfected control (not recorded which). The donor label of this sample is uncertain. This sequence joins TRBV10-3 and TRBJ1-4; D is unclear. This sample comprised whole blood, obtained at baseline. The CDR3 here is CAISDLTVPPGEKLFF. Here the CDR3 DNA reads TGTGCCATCAGTGATCTTACAGTTCCACCTGGGGAAAAACTGTTTTTT.